The sequence of this T cell receptor (beta chain) was determined in a study of cytomegalovirus exposure and HLA in healthy donors. Whole-study context: Researchers found that under 90% of 350 to 500 genotyped donors fell within the Caucasian-associated ancestry cluster. Regarding the study as a whole: Some V segments, including TRBV6-2 and TRBV6-3, were excluded as indistinguishable. The majority of TCR sequences were rare, yet some public TCRs appeared in many donors. The investigators catalogued 150 or so TCR beta chains as cytomegalovirus-associated.

60 Vbeta and 13 Jbeta primers were used in PCR. Method: immunoSEQ multiplex PCR; TCRdb's copy keeps in-frame clones and lacks some. The sample consists of just under 95,000 clones, roughly 80% of them appearing once. About this clone: Its antigen is as yet unknown.

Germline CDR1 and CDR2: MNHEY and SVGAGI. With 0 bases removed from V and 8 bases from J, the gap between germline ends came to 13 bases. This CDR3 region has 14 residues. The clonotype was recovered from a man aged 45-65 years in good health and CMV-seropositive. Sequencing was performed on PBMCs. This chain connects TRBV6-5 to TRBJ1-1; weak D call: TRBD1 (6 bases). This CDR3 is CASSYSTGGREAFF. CDR3 in DNA: TGTGCCAGCAGTTACTCGACGGGGGGGCGCGAAGCTTTCTTT.